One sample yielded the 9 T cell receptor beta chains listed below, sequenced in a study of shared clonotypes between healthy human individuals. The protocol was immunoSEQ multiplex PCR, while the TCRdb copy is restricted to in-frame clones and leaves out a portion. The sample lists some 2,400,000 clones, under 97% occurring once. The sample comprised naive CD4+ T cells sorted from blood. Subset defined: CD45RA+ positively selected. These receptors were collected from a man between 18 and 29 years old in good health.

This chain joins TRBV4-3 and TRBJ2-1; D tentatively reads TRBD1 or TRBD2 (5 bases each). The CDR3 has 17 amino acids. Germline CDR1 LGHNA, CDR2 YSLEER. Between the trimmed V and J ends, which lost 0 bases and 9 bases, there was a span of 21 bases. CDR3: CASSQERAAELGGEQFF. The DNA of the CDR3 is TGCGCCAGCAGCCAAGAGAGAGCAGCGGAGCTTGGGGGTGAGCAGTTCTTC.

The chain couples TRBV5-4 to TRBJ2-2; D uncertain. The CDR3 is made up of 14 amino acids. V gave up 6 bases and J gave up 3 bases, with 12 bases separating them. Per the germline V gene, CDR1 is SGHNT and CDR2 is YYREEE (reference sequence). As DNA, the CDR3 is TGTGCCAGCAACCCAAAACGAGACACCGGGGAGCTGTTTTTT. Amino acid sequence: CASNPKRDTGELFF.

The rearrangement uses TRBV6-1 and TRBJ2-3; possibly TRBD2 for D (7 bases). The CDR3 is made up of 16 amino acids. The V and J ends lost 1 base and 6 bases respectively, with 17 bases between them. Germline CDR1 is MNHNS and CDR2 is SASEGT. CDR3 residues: CASSEVSGGAYDTQYF. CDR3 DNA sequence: TGTGCCAGCAGTGAAGTGAGTGGGGGGGCATACGATACGCAGTATTTT.

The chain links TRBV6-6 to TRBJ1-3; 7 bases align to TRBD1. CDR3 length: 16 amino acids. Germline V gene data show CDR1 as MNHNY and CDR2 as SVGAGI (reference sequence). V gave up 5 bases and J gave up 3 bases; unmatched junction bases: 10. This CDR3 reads CASSPGGTVYGNTIYF. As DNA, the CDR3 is TGTGCCAGCAGTCCCGGAGGGACAGTCTATGGAAACACCATATATTTT.

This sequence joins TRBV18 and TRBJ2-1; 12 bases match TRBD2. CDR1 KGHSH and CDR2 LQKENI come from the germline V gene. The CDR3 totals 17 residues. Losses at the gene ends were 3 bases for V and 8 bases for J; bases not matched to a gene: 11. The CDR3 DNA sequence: TGTGCCAGCTCACCTAGACTAGCGGGAGTGGGAGAGGATGAGCAGTTCTTC. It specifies CASSPRLAGVGEDEQFF.

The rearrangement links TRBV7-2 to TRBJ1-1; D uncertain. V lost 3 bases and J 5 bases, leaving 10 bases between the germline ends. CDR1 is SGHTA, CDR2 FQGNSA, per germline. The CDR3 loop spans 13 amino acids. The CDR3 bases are TGTGCCAGCAGCTTTGACCCTGCGACTGAAGCTTTCTTT. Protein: CASSFDPATEAFF.

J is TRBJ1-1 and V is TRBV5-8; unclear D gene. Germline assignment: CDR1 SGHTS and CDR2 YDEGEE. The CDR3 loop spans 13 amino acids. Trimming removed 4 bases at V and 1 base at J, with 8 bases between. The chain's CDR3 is CASSLQRNTEAFF. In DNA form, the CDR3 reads TGTGCCAGCAGCCTTCAACGGAACACTGAAGCTTTCTTT.

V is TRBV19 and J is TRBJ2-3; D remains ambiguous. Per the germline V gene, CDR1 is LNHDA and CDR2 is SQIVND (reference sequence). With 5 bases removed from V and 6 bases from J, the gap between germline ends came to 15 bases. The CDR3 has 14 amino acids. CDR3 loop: CASSPQTTSDTQYF. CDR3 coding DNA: TGTGCCAGTAGTCCCCAAACCACCAGCGATACGCAGTATTTT.

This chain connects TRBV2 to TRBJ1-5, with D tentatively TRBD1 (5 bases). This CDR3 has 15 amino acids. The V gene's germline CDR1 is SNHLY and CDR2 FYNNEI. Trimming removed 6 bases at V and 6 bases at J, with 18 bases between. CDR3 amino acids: CASSSQGREGQPQHF. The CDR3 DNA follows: TGTGCCAGCAGCTCCCAGGGCAGGGAAGGTCAGCCCCAGCATTTT.